This T cell receptor beta chain was recovered during a study of shared clonotypes between healthy human individuals. Germline CDR1 reads SGHRS; CDR2 reads YFSETQ. The V gene lost 2 bases and the J gene lost 8 bases, with 17 bases spanning the gap. CDR3 length equals 15 residues. With respect to this clone: The antigen remains unidentified.

TCRdb's copy holds only in-frame clones and misses some; the assay was immunoSEQ multiplex PCR. Of roughly 2.5 million clones detected, approximately 94% appear once; the ten largest clones hold more than 0.12%. Regarding the study as a whole: The study found lower generation probabilities in non-shared clonotypes than in those shared by all four donors. The rarefaction results pointed to incomplete sorted-subset sequencing despite large depth.

The source of this sequence is a man between 18 and 35 years old in good health. The sequencing sample was made of naive CD4+ T cells sorted from blood. Subset meaning: CD45RA+ positively selected. The V call is TRBV5-1, the J call TRBJ2-1; unclear D gene. CDR3 amino acids: CASSFGRGLGDEQFF. The CDR3 nucleotides read TGCGCCAGCAGCTTCGGCCGAGGATTAGGTGATGAGCAGTTCTTC.